Detailed here is one TCR beta chain. The sample is drawn from a study of control samples from healthy donors and cancer patients. Profiled with immunoSEQ multiplex PCR; TCRdb holds only in-frame clones, not every one. The table lists roughly 170,000 clones, 85% to 95% of them singletons. Source material: blood. This TCR derives from a woman between 18 and 29 years old in good health.

In DNA form, the CDR3 reads TGTGCCAGCAGTCTCAGGGGAGGTTCCCTCCACTTT. Residues: CASSLRGGSLHF. The chain employs TRBV12-3 or TRBV12-4 and TRBJ1-6; possibly TRBD1 for D (6 bases). V was shortened by 5 bases and J by 14 bases, with 13 bases between the two germline ends. The CDR3 runs 12 residues.